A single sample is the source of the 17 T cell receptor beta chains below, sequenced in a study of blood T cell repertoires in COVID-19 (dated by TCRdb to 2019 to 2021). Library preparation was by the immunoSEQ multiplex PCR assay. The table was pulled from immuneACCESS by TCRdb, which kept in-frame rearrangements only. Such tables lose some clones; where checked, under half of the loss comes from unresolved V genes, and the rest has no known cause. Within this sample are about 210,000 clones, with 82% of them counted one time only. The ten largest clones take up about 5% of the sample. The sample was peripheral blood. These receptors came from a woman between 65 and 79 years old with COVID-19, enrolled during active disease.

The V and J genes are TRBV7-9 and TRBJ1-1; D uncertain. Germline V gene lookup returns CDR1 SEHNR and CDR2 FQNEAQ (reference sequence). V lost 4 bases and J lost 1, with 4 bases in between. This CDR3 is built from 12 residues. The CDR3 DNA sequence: TGTGCCAGCAGCTACGGGAACACTGAAGCTTTCTTT. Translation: CASSYGNTEAFF.

CDR3 sequence (DNA): TGTGCCAGCAGTTATCGTCGTCCTGGCACAGATACGCAGTATTTT. This encodes CASSYRRPGTDTQYF. The chain has TRBV27 and TRBJ2-3; the D is unclear. Germline loops: CDR1 MNHEY, CDR2 SMNVEV (reference sequence). This CDR3 spans 15 amino acids. V dropped 4 bases and J dropped 1 base, with 12 bases sitting between them.

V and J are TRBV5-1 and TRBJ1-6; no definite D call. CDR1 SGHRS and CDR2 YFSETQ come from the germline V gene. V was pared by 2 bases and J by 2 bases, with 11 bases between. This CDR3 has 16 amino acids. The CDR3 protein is CASSLSDTAYNSPLHF. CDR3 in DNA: TGCGCCAGCAGCTTATCTGACACGGCCTATAATTCACCCCTCCACTTT.

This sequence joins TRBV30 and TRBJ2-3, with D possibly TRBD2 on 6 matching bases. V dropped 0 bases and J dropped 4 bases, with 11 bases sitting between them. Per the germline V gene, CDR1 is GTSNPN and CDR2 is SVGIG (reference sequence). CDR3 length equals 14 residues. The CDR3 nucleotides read TGTGCCTGGAGTGTATCGCGCGGGGCAGATACGCAGTATTTT. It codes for CAWSVSRGADTQYF.

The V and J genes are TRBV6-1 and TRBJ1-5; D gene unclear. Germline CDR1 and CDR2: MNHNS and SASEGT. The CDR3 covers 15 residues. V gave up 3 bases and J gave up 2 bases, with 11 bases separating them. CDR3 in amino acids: CASSEASGRNQPQHF. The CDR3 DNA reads TGTGCCAGCAGTGAGGCATCAGGTCGCAATCAGCCCCAGCATTTT.

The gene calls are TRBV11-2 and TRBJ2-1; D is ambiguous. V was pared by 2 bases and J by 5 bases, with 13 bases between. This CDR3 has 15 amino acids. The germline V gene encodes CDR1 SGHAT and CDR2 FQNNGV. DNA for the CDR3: TGTGCCAGCAGCTTACACATGACATATAACAATGAGCAGTTCTTC. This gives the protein CASSLHMTYNNEQFF.

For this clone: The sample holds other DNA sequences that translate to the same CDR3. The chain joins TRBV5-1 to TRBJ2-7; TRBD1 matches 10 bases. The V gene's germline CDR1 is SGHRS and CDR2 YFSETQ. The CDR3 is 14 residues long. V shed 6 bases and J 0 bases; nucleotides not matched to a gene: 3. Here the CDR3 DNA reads TGCGCCAGCACCCGGACAGGGGGCTCCTACGAGCAGTACTTC. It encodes CASTRTGGSYEQYF.

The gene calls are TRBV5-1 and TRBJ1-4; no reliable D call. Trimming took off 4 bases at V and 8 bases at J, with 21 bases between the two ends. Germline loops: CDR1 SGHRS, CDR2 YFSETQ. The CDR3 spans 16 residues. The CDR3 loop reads CASSQNGPPHIEKLFF. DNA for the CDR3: TGCGCCAGCAGCCAGAATGGGCCGCCCCATATAGAAAAACTGTTTTTT.

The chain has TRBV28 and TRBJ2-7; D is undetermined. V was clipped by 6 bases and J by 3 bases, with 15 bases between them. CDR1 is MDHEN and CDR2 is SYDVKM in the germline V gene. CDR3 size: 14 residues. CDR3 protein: CASRSGFLIYEQYF. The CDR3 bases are TGTGCCAGCAGATCCGGGTTTTTGATCTACGAGCAGTACTTC.

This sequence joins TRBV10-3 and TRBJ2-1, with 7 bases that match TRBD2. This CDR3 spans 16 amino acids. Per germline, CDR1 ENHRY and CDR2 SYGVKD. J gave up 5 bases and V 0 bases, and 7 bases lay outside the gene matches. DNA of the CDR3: TGTGCCATCAGTGAGTCGAGGACTAGTGTAGACAATGAGCAGTTCTTC. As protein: CAISESRTSVDNEQFF.

The DNA of the CDR3 is TGTGCCAGCTCAACCGGGATTGTCGACGAGCAGTACTTC. This translates into CASSTGIVDEQYF. The genes are TRBV18 and TRBJ2-7; a possible D gene is TRBD2 (5 bases). The V end lost 5 bases, the J end lost 5 bases, and 13 bases lay between the germline ends. CDR1 and CDR2 from the germline V gene are KGHSH and LQKENI. CDR3 length: 13 residues.

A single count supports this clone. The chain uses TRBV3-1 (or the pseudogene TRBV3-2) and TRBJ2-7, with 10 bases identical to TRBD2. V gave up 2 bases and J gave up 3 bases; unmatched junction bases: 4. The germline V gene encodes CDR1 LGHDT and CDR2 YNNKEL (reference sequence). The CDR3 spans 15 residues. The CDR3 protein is CASSQSGRASYEQYF. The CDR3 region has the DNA TGTGCCAGCAGCCAAAGCGGGAGGGCTAGCTACGAGCAGTACTTC.

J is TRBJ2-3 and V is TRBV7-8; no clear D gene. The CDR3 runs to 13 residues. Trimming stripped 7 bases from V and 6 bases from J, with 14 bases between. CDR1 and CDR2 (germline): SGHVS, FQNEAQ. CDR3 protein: CASTLVGADTQYF. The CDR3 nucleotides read TGTGCCAGCACCCTAGTCGGAGCGGATACGCAGTATTTT.

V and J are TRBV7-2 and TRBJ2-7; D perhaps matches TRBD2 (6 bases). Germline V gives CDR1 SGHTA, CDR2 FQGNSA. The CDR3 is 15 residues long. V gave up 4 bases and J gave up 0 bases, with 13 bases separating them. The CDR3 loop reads CASSSSRDFSYEQYF. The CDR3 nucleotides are TGTGCCAGCAGCTCCTCCCGGGACTTCTCCTACGAGCAGTACTTC.

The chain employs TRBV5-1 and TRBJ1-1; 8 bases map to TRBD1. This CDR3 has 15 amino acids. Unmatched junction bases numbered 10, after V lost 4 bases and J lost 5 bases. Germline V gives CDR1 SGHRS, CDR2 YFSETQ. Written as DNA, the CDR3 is TGCGCCAGCAGCCAGGGTACAGGGGGAGGAACTGAAGCTTTCTTT. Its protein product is CASSQGTGGGTEAFF.

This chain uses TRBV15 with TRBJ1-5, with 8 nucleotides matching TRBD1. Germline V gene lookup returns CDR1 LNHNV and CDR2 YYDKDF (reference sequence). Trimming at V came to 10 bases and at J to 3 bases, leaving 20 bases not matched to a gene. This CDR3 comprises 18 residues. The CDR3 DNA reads TGTGCCATCGACGATAGGAAGACGGTGGACAGGGACAATCAGCCCCAGCATTTT. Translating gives CAIDDRKTVDRDNQPQHF.

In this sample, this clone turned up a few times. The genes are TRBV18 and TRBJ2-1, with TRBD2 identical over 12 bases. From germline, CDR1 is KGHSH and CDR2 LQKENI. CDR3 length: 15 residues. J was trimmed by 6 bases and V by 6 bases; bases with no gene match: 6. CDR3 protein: CASSRGLAGSNEQFF. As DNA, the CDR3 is TGTGCCAGCTCGAGAGGACTAGCGGGATCCAATGAGCAGTTCTTC.